The 7 T cell receptor beta chains presented below share a single source sample, sequenced in a study. Via MiXCR, TCRdb re-called the 5' RACE reads, giving one row per CDR3 protein. The sample comprises some 8,400 distinct CDR3 sequences, around 28% of which are singletons, and less than 5% rests with the top ten. Sequencing was done on a sample of naive CD4+ T cells sorted from a lymph node. Subset denoted: naive CD4+ T cells, CD4+CD45RA+CD25-. These receptors came from a female donor with breast cancer.

This clonotype was seen a few times. This may come from a read error, since a much larger clone is one base off. The genes are TRBV6-2 or TRBV6-3 and TRBJ1-1; D might be TRBD1 (5 bases). CDR1 is MNHEY, CDR2 SVGEGT, per germline. This CDR3 has 16 residues. Trimming took 5 bases from V and 2 from J, leaving 18 bases between them. CDR3 sequence reads: CASSPRGMGQNTEAFF. CDR3 nucleotides: TGTGCCAGCAGTCCCCGAGGGATGGGGCAAAACACTGAAGCTTTCTTT.

This clonotype was seen once. DNA of the CDR3: TGTGCCAGCAGCTTTGGCGGGAGGGCCTCGTACAATGAGCAGTTCTTC. Encoded protein: CASSFGGRASYNEQFF. The V call is TRBV7-6, the J call TRBJ2-1, with TRBD2 identical over 9 bases. The V gene's germline CDR1 is SGHVS and CDR2 FNYEAQ. This CDR3 has 16 residues. Trimming removed 3 bases from V and 4 bases from J; junction bases left unmatched: 7.

Within the sample, this clonotype is medium-sized. The gene calls are TRBV20-1 and TRBJ1-1; 10 bases align to TRBD1. This CDR3 contains 15 residues. The V segment lost 2 bases and the J segment 0 bases; nucleotides outside the gene matches: 3. Germline V lookup: CDR1 DFQATT, CDR2 SNEGSKA (reference sequence). The CDR3 DNA reads as TGCAGTGCTAGAACGGGACAGGGGTTGAACACTGAAGCTTTCTTT. This codes for CSARTGQGLNTEAFF.

Points on this clonotype: This clone may be a read error of a much larger clone one base away. The chain has TRBV7-2 and TRBJ2-3; 8 bases map to TRBD1. The CDR3 totals 14 residues. CDR1 and CDR2 (germline): SGHTA, FQGNSA. CDR3 sequence (DNA): TGTGCCAGCAGCAGACAGGGGCCGACAGATATGCAGTATTTT. Amino acids: CASSRQGPTDMQYF. The whole variable domain, remainder taken from reference TRBV7-2 and TRBJ2-3, is GAGVSQSPSNKVTEKGKDVELRCDPISGHTALYWYRQSLGQGLEFLIYFQGNSAPDKSGLPSDRFSAERTGGSVSTLTIQRTQQEDSAVYLCASSRQGPTDMQYFGPGTRLTVL.

This clonotype was recorded many times. V usage is TRBV18 and J usage is TRBJ1-1; 10 positions agree with TRBD1. Germline-derived CDR1 and CDR2 are KGHSH and LQKENI. This CDR3 has 15 amino acids. Germline trimming cut 3 bases from V and 3 bases from J; bases unmatched to any gene: 4. CDR3 sequence: CASSPEDRGHTEAFF. As DNA, the CDR3 is TGTGCCAGCTCACCCGAAGACAGGGGGCACACTGAAGCTTTCTTT.

In its sample, this clonotype ranks as medium-sized. The CDR3: CASSLSRNQPQHF. In DNA, the CDR3 is TGTGCCAGCAGTCTCTCACGAAATCAGCCCCAGCATTTT. This chain connects TRBV13 to TRBJ1-5, with unresolved D. Trimming removed 6 bases at V and 4 bases at J, with 10 bases between. This CDR3 has 13 amino acids. The V gene's germline CDR1 is PRHDT and CDR2 FYEKMQ (reference sequence).

This clonotype has only a few counts. The chain combines TRBV6-5 with TRBJ2-7; weak D call: TRBD1 (7 bases). There are 15 residues in the CDR3. Trimming took 2 bases from V and 4 from J, leaving 15 bases between them. Looked up from germline, CDR1 is MNHEY and CDR2 is SVGAGI. CDR3 region: CASSYGGTASYEQYF. CDR3 in DNA: TGTGCCAGCAGTTACGGAGGGACAGCCTCATACGAGCAGTACTTC.